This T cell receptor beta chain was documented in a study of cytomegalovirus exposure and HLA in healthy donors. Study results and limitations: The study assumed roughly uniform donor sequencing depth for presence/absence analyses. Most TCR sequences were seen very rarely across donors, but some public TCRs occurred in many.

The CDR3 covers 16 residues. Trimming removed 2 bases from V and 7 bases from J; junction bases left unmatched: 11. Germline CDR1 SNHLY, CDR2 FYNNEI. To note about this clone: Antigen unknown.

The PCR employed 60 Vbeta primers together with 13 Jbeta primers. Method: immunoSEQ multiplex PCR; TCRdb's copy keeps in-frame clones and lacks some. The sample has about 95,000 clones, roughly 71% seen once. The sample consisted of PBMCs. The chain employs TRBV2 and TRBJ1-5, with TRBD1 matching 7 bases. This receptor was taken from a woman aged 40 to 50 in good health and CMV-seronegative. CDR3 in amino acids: CASSETRQGSGQPQHF. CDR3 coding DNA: TGTGCCAGCAGTGAAACCCGACAGGGATCGGGCCAGCCCCAGCATTTT.